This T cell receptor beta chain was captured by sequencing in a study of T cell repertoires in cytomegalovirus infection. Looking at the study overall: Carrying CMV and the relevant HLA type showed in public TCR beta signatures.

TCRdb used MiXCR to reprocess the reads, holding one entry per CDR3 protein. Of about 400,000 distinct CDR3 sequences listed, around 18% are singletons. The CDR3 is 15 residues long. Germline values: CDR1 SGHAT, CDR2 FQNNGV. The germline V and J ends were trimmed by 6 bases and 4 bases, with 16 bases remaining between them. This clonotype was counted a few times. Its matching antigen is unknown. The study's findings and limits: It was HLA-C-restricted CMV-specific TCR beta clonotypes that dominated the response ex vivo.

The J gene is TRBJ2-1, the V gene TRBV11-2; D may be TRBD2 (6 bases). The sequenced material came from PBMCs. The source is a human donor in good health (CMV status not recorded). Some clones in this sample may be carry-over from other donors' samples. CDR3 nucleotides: TGTGCCAGCAGATGGGGGGATTGGCGGTACAATGAGCAGTTCTTC. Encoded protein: CASRWGDWRYNEQFF.